This T cell receptor (beta chain) is from a study of PD-L1 blockade in urothelial cancer. Study context: Investigators checked blood 3 weeks (second dose) and 6 weeks after treatment start. Whole-study results and caveats: For durable-benefit patients, tumor-associated blood clones expanded more at 3 weeks.

Time point indicated: peripheral blood 6 weeks after treatment start. In regard to this clone: Its antigen remains unidentified.

Using immunoSEQ multiplex PCR, the repertoire was profiled, and TCRdb retains in-frame clones only, with some absent. The sample has about 76,000 clones; approximately 90% are singletons. The clonotype originates from a woman older than 75 with urothelial cancer. Specimen: PBMCs, collected around atezolizumab (anti-PD-L1) treatment.

The CDR3 loop is CASRELAGGDGDTQYF. In nucleotides, the CDR3 is TGTGCCAGCAGGGAACTAGCGGGAGGGGACGGGGATACGCAGTATTTT. The chain couples TRBV6-1 to TRBJ2-3, with TRBD2 matching over 13 bases. The V segment lost 6 bases and the J segment 6 bases; nucleotides outside the gene matches: 9. Germline V gives CDR1 MNHNS, CDR2 SASEGT. This CDR3 has 16 residues.